The present T cell receptor beta chain was sequenced within a study of T-cell reconstitution after alpha-beta-depleted transplantation in children (TCRdb year 2016). General notes on the study: Using TCR repertoire profiling, the study quantitatively followed how T-cell immune reconstitution unfolded in children after TCRalphabeta/CD19-depleted allogeneic hematopoietic cell transplantation. General study outcomes and caveats: The apparently early alphabetaT-cell count recovery about two months after transplant was reportedly dependent on only several hundred rapidly expanded clones derived from non-depleted graft cells. In some patients, the high TCRbeta diversity seen at day 60 was put down to recipient T cells and intrathymic progenitors that had survived conditioning. Over the following months the frequencies of hyperexpanded clones went down, and after one year T-cell counts and TCRbeta diversity were mostly credited to newly produced T cells.

Libraries came from PCR. The sequencer was an Illumina HiSeq 2500. Molecular barcoding was employed in the preparation of TCR libraries, with unique molecular identifiers being used to normalize TCRbeta repertoire quantification. TCRdb passed the public sequencing reads through fastp at Q25 and MiXCR, retaining productive beta sequences. Rows with one shared CDR3 protein collapse into an entry with the most common genes and DNA. This sample lists 500,000 or so distinct CDR3 sequences; about an eighth were detected once. The ten largest clones capture approximately 15% of the sample. The treatment or condition label, as the study defines it: allogeneic hematopoietic cell transplantation with graft depleted of TCRalphabeta T cells and CD19 B cells. Transplant recipients were children who received TCRalphabeta/CD19-depleted allogeneic hematopoietic cell grafts. About this clonotype: The target of this receptor is not known. A much larger clone lies a single base off, so this may be a read error.

V drops 10 bases and J drops 7 bases, leaving 16 bases in between. Via the germline V gene (reference sequence), CDR1 is LGHDT and CDR2 YNNKEL. The CDR3 covers 12 residues, taking in both the cysteine and the phenylalanine. Left in the record is the CDR3 DNA by itself, 36 bases read in frame from the first base. The sequencing used PBMCs, mostly from graft donor cells, collected 180 days after TCRalphabeta/CD19-depleted stem cell transplant. This receptor was obtained from a female patient between 2 and 15 years old who had a stem cell transplant for aplastic anemia, so the T cells may come from the graft donor. The sequence joins TRBV3-1 to TRBJ1-2, with no confidently assigned D gene. The CDR3 region reads CAISLIPFGYTF. The nucleotide sequence is TGTGCCATCAGTTTAATCCCTTTTGGCTACACCTTC.